This T cell receptor (beta chain) was recorded in a study of vaccination and CD4 T cells after COVID-19. Sequencing of cultured CD4+ T cell DNA used the Oncomine TCR Beta short-read assay. A single record per CDR3 protein comes from TCRdb applying MiXCR to the PCR reads. The sample carries about 21,000 distinct CDR3 sequences, 35% to 50% recorded once. As concerns this clonotype: Its target is unknown.

Described treatment: roughly 10-day PBMC culture with coronavirus spike peptide pools or control peptides (ViraFEST assay). Between the trimmed V and J ends, which lost 5 bases and 0 bases, there was a span of 8 bases. This CDR3 is 13 amino acids long. Germline-derived CDR1 and CDR2 are MGHRA and YSYEKL. The chain uses TRBV4-1 and TRBJ2-7; no clear D. Specimen: CD4+ T cells from blood, cultured in vitro, collected after SARS-CoV-2 vaccination. This TCR was sampled from a human donor who had recovered from COVID-19. Here the CDR3 reads CASSSASSYEQYF. CDR3 sequence (DNA): TGCGCCAGCAGCTCGGCCTCCTCCTACGAGCAGTACTTC.